This T cell receptor beta chain was captured in a study of beta chain features in type 1 diabetes. Turning to the study itself: In age, gender and cell yields, patients were similar to healthy donors. Study results and limitations: Whether HLA type influences TCRB rearrangement remained unresolved here. A moderate, significant TCRB CDR3 shortening appeared in type 1 diabetes across four CD4+ subsets. Insertion counts at VDJ junctions were lower in type 1 diabetes patients, who also showed more deletions there.

The CDR3 has 11 amino acids. Per germline, CDR1 SGHVS and CDR2 FQNEAQ. The V and J ends lost 5 bases and 9 bases respectively, with 10 bases between them. This clone has just a few counts. What it binds is unknown. The study reverse transcribed the entire isolated RNA, so it sequenced expressed TCRB transcripts. Measured with immunoSEQ multiplex PCR; TCRdb has only the in-frame clones, and not every one. The sample includes 200,000 to 300,000 clones, approximately 11% of them seen just once. The sequenced sample was naive CD4+ T cells from blood. The chain employs TRBV7-8 and TRBJ1-1; D gene uncertain. The source of this sequence is a man aged 30-40 years with type 1 diabetes. CDR3 in amino acids: CASSSGVQAFF. The CDR3 bases are TGTGCCAGCAGCAGCGGGGTCCAAGCTTTCTTT.